This T cell receptor (beta chain) emerged from a study of early T cells in non-severe SARS-CoV-2 infection. TCRdb called the 5' RACE reads again in MiXCR, with one record for every CDR3 protein. The repertoire consists of about 47,000 distinct CDR3 sequences, with 11% occurring once and the leading ten covering about 13%. The CDR3 is 14 residues long. V was cut by 3 bases and J by 6 bases, with 12 bases left in between. This clonotype was counted only a few times. This TCR was sampled from an adult who was a healthcare worker with PCR-confirmed SARS-CoV-2 infection or an uninfected control (not recorded which). Sequenced sample: whole blood. The gene calls are TRBV12-3 or TRBV12-4 and TRBJ2-1; no reliable D call. This CDR3 reads CASSFHLSSNEQFF. For the CDR3, the DNA is TGTGCCAGCAGTTTTCACCTCAGCAGCAATGAGCAGTTCTTC.